What follows describes a single T cell receptor (beta chain). The data originate from a study of CD8 T cells in Susac syndrome. V shed 3 bases and J 6 bases; nucleotides not matched to a gene: 5. The CDR3 has 15 amino acids. The germline CDR1 and CDR2 sequences are KGHSH and LQKENI. TEMRA cells were FACS-enriched, while CD8+ and CD4+ T cells were negatively isolated. Random hexamers were used to reverse transcribe roughly 0.45 to 1 ug of RNA. The method of amplification for TCR beta CDR3 was immunoSEQ multiplex PCR, covering 54 Vbeta and 13 Jbeta. From the immunoSEQ multiplex PCR reads, TCRdb called clonotypes with MiXCR, one entry per CDR3 protein. This sample has a few hundred thousand distinct CDR3 sequences, with around 90% found just once.

The source of this sequence is a human donor with multiple sclerosis. Source material: CD4+ T cells from PBMCs. This chain uses TRBV18 with TRBJ2-3; 11 nucleotides align to TRBD2. For the CDR3, the DNA is TGTGCCAGCTCACCGGGGACTAGCGGAGTGGATACGCAGTATTTT. The encoded protein is CASSPGTSGVDTQYF.